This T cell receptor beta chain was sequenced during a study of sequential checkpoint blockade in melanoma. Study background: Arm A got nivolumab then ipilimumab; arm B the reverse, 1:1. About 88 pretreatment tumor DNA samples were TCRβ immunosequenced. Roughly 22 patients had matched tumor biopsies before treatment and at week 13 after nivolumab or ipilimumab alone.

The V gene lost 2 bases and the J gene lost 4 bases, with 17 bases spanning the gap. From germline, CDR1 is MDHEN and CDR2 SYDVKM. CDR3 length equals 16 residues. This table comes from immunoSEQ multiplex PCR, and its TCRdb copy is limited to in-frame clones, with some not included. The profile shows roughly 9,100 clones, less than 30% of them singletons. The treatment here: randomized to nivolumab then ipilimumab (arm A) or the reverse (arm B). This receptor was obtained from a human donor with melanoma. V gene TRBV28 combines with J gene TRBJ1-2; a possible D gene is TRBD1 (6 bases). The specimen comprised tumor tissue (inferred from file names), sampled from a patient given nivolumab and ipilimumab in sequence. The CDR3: CASSLRQVILPYGYTF. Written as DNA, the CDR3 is TGTGCCAGCAGTTTAAGACAGGTCATACTCCCCTATGGCTACACCTTC.